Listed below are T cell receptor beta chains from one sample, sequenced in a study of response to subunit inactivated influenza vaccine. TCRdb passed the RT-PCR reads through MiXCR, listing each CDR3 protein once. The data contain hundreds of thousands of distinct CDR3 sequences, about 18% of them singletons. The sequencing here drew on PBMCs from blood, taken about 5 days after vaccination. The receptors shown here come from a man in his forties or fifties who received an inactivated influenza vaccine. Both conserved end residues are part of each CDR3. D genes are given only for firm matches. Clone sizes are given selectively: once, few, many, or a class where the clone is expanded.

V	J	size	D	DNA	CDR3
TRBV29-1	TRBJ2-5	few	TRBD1	TGCAGCGTCCGGGACAGTGGTGCAGAGACCCAGTACTTC	CSVRDSGAETQYF
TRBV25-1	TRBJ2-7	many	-	TGTGCCAGCAGTGAAGGGGCCAGATACGAGCAGTACTTC	CASSEGARYEQYF
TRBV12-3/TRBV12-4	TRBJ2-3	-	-	TGTGCCAGCTCTTTGCAACCCCAGGCAGATACGCAGTATTTT	CASSLQPQADTQYF
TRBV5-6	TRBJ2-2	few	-	TGTGCCAGCAGCTCCAGGGTGATCGGGGAGCTGTTTTTT	CASSSRVIGELFF
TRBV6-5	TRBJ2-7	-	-	TGTGCCAGCAGTTCATTCGGTGCGGGGAACTACGAGCAGTACTTC	CASSSFGAGNYEQYF
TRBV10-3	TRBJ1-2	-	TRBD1	TGTGCCACACAAGCAGACAGGGGGGTTAACTATGGCTACACCTTC	CATQADRGVNYGYTF
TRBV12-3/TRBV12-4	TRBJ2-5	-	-	TGTGCCAGCACCCCCGGACAGCAAGAGACCCAGTACTTC	CASTPGQQETQYF
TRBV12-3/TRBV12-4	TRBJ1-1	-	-	TGTGCCAGCAGTTTATCTCAGGGGATGAACACTGAAGCTTTCTTT	CASSLSQGMNTEAFF
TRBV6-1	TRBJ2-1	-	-	TGTGCCAGTTCCCCCCGGTGGGAACTAATTAATGAGCAGTTCTTC	CASSPRWELINEQFF
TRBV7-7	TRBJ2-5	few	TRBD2	TGTGCCAGCAGCTCGCCGGGACTAGGGAGGGAGACCCAGTACTTC	CASSSPGLGRETQYF
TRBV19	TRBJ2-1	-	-	TGTGCCAGTAGTATAGTTGTTAATGAGCAGTTCTTC	CASSIVVNEQFF
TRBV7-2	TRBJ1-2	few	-	TGTGCCAGCAGCTCGGACCATCCTCTCTATGGCTACACCTTC	CASSSDHPLYGYTF
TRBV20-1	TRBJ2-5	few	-	TGCAGTGCTAGGATGGACAGTCGGGAGACCCAGTACTTC	CSARMDSRETQYF
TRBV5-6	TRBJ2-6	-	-	TGTGCCAGCAGCCCCACAGGCGCTGGGGCCAACGTCCTGACTTTC	CASSPTGAGANVLTF
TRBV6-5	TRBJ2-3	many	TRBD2	TGTGCCAGCAGGAGCCCGGGACTAGCGCAGTATTTT	CASRSPGLAQYF
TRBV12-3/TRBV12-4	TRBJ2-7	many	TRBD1	TGTGCCAGCAGTTTATGGCGACAGGGGGGGATTGAGCAGTACTTC	CASSLWRQGGIEQYF
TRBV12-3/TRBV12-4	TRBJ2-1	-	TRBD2	TGTGCCAGCACCCAACTAGCGGGAGGCGTAAATGAGCAGTTCTTC	CASTQLAGGVNEQFF
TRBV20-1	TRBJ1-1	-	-	TGCAGCGCCCTGGTGGACACTGAAGCTTTCTTT	CSALVDTEAFF
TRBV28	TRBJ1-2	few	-	TGTGCCACCACCCGAGGGGCTGCCTATGGCTACACCTTC	CATTRGAAYGYTF
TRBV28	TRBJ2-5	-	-	TGTGCCAGCAGTACCCCAGGGAACAGAGAGACCCAGTACTTC	CASSTPGNRETQYF
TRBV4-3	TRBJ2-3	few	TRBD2	TGCGCCAGCAGCCAAGAGGCGGGAGTAGGAGATACGCAGTATTTT	CASSQEAGVGDTQYF
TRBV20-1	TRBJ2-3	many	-	TGCAGTGCTCCTCCCTTAACATCCGATACGCAGTATTTT	CSAPPLTSDTQYF
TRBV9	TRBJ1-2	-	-	TGTGCCAGCAGCCGGACGACAGGAGGGGGCTACACCTTC	CASSRTTGGGYTF
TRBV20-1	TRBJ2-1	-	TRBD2	TGCAGTGCACTGACTAGCGGGTACAATGAGCAGTTCTTC	CSALTSGYNEQFF
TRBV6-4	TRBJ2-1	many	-	TGTGCCAGCAGTACCGGCGCTGCGAGCTCCTACAATGAGCAGTTCTTC	CASSTGAASSYNEQFF
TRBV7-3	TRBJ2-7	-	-	TGTGCCAGCAGCTTAACTGGGAGGACCACTCACGAGCAGTACTTC	CASSLTGRTTHEQYF
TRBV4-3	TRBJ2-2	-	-	TGCGCCAGAGACCAGGGCGCCGGGGAGCTGTTTTTT	CARDQGAGELFF
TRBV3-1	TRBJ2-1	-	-	TGTGCCAGCAGCCCCTGGACTCCTAACCCCTACAATGAGCAGTTCTTC	CASSPWTPNPYNEQFF